Each of the 32 T cell receptor gamma chains below was sequenced from the same sample in a study of gamma delta lymphoproliferative disorders and STAT genes. PBMCs from patients and controls supplied the genomic DNA for sequencing. TCRdb re-called the multiplex PCR reads via CATT. The top ten hold 50% to 75% of the sample, which has about 2,200 gamma-chain clones, 8% to 10% seen once. What was sequenced was blood. The receptors derive from a human donor with gamma-delta T-cell large granular lymphocyte leukemia.

The V gene is TRGV8, the J gene TRGJ1 or TRGJ2. Here the J gene came from matching the DNA to germline, since TCRdb omits it. This CDR3 has 14 amino acids. Germline CDR1 VENAVY, CDR2 YDSYNSRV. V was clipped by 2 bases and J by 5 bases; unmatched bases: 9. The CDR3 DNA reads as TGTGCCACCTGGGATACCAAAGCAAATTATAAGAAACTCTTT. Translating gives CATWDTKANYKKLF.

Of note for this clone: A much larger clone lies one base from this, so it may be a read error. The chain has TRGV8 and TRGJ1 or TRGJ2. Here the J gene came from matching the DNA to germline, since TCRdb omits it. J lost 11 bases, V lost 3 bases, and 4 bases had no gene match. From germline, CDR1 is VENAVY and CDR2 YDSYNSRV. The length of the CDR3 is 10 residues. CDR3 bases: TGTGCCACCTGGGATTTGGAGAAACTCTTT. Its protein product is CATWDLEKLF.

Comments on this clone: Other DNA sequences of this sample code for an identical CDR3. DNA for the CDR3: TGTGCCACCTGGGATGGGCGATATTATAAGAAACTCTTT. Translating it yields CATWDGRYYKKLF. The chain couples TRGV4 to TRGJ1 or TRGJ2. TCRdb records no J gene; here it was assigned by comparing the DNA to germline. The CDR3 spans 13 residues. Germline assignment: CDR1 EGSTGY and CDR2 YDSYTSSV. The V segment lost 0 bases and the J segment 4 bases; nucleotides outside the gene matches: 3.

No J gene was called, and the V gene is TRGV10. TRGV10 is designated an ORF whose function remains uncertain. CDR3 length: 9 amino acids. CDR3 amino acids: CAAWDYVVF. The CDR3, as DNA: TGTGCTGCGTGGGATTATGTGGTGTTT.

By frequency in the sample, this clone is medium-sized. The chain joins TRGV9 to TRGJP. The J gene is not listed in TCRdb, so it was assigned here from a DNA match to germline. V dropped 0 bases and J dropped 7; count of bases not matched to a gene: 6. The CDR3 loop spans 17 amino acids. From germline, CDR1 is GITISATS and CDR2 ISYDGTV (reference sequence). The CDR3 region has the DNA TGTGCCTTGTGGGAGGTGTCAACTGAGTTGGGCAAAAAAATCAAGGTATTT. Protein product: CALWEVSTELGKKIKVF.

A word on this clone: The DNA is omitted, as the CDR3 cannot be located on it reliably, and the CDR3 follows TCRdb's listing. CDR3 sequence: CATWDGQAPIRNSLAVEQHF. The V gene is TRGV2; the J gene was not called. The CDR3 totals 20 residues, both ends included. CDR1 is EGSNGY, CDR2 YDSYNSKV, per germline.

The CDR3 loop is CATWDGERKLF. DNA for the CDR3: TGTGCCACCTGGGACGGCGAGAGGAAACTCTTT. The chain carries TRGV2 and TRGJ1 or TRGJ2. The J gene, left out of TCRdb, was set here by checking the DNA against germline. CDR1 and CDR2 (germline): EGSNGY, YDSYNSKV. The CDR3 extends over 11 amino acids. Germline trimming cut 1 base from V and 12 bases from J; bases unmatched to any gene: 6.

The CDR3 DNA follows: TGTGCCACCTGGGATGGGCTCCGTTGTTATAAGAAACTCTTT. Its protein product is CATWDGLRCYKKLF. This chain joins TRGV4 and TRGJ1 or TRGJ2. TCRdb gives no J gene; it was assigned here by matching the DNA to germline. This CDR3 has 14 amino acids. V lost 0 bases and J lost 6; bases outside the gene matches: 8. CDR1 is EGSTGY, CDR2 YDSYTSSV, per germline.

The chain has TRGV11 and TRGJ1 or TRGJ2. The J gene, absent from TCRdb, was called here by matching the DNA to germline. TRGV11 is filed as an ORF, its function uncertain. The CDR3 has 15 residues. J gave up 2 bases and V 6 bases, and 10 bases lay outside the gene matches. CDR3 in amino acids: CACWIHRPYYYKKLF. The DNA for the CDR3 is TGTGCCTGCTGGATTCATAGACCTTATTATTATAAGAAACTCTTT.

This clone was detected only a few times. V gene TRGV10 combines with J gene TRGJ1 or TRGJ2. The J gene was missing in TCRdb and was found by matching the end of the DNA to germline. TRGV10 carries the ORF label, with uncertain function. This CDR3 has 12 residues. V was clipped by 8 bases and J by 3 bases; unmatched bases: 5. This chain's CDR3 is CAAWDSYYKKLF. CDR3 nucleotide sequence: TGTGCTGCGTGGGATTCTTATTATAAGAAACTCTTT.

Notes on this clone: This sequence may be a read error, since a much larger clone differs from it by one base. The V and J genes are TRGV9 and TRGJP. Matching the DNA to germline supplied the J gene, which TCRdb does not give. With 0 bases clipped from V and 5 bases from J, the junction kept 22 bases outside the gene matches. Germline CDR1 reads GITISATS; CDR2 reads ISYDGTV (reference sequence). The CDR3 extends over 23 amino acids. Here the CDR3 DNA reads TGTGCCTTGTGGGAGGTGCACACCACACGCCGAGGGAGAAAAGAGTTGGGCAAAAAAATCAAGGTATTT. It encodes CALWEVHTTRRGRKELGKKIKVF.

The chain is built from TRGV5 and TRGJ1 or TRGJ2. In the absence of a J gene in TCRdb, the DNA was matched to germline to assign it here. The CDR3 runs 15 residues. From germline, CDR1 is VINAFY and CDR2 YDVSNSKD. The V gene end was trimmed by 0 bases and the J gene end by 6 bases; junction bases not matched to a gene: 11. CDR3 nucleotides: TGTGCCACCTGGGACAGGCCCTCTTTGGGTTATAAGAAACTCTTT. It specifies CATWDRPSLGYKKLF.

This clone is medium-sized (0.01 to 0.1%) by share. It is unclear where the CDR3 begins or ends on the DNA, so no DNA is shown, and the CDR3 is as TCRdb lists it. The V gene is given as TRGV11, and no J gene call is available. TRGV11 is assigned to the ORF class and has an uncertain function. The CDR3 has 19 amino acids, counting both end residues. The CDR3 reads CTTVPAGLGTRLSDWIKTF.

This clone is medium-sized. The rearrangement uses TRGV2 and TRGJP1. TCRdb does not report a J gene; here it was assigned by matching the DNA to germline references. V was clipped by 0 bases and J by 0 bases; unmatched bases: 4. There are 16 residues in the CDR3. Germline CDR1 EGSNGY, CDR2 YDSYNSKV. The CDR3 region has the DNA TGTGCCACCTGGGACGGGGATTATACCACTGGTTGGTTCAAGATATTT. Translating it yields CATWDGDYTTGWFKIF.

This clone was observed a few times. The chain joins TRGV3 to TRGJ1 or TRGJ2. TCRdb supplies no J gene; here it was assigned by aligning the nucleotide sequence to germline. From germline, CDR1 is VTNTFY and CDR2 YDVSTARD (reference sequence). This CDR3 is 14 amino acids long. Trimming took 6 bases from V and 2 from J; bases not matched to a gene: 10. The CDR3, as DNA: TGTGCCACCTGGTTCACGTGGGATTATTATAAGAAACTCTTT. Protein product: CATWFTWDYYKKLF.

The genes are TRGV10 and TRGJP1. As TCRdb names no J gene, one was assigned here on the basis of a DNA match to germline. TRGV10 is known as an ORF, though its function is uncertain. V was pared by 8 bases and J by 4 bases, with 5 bases of the junction left unmatched. The CDR3 has 13 amino acids. CDR3 loop: CAAWANTGWFKIF. CDR3 DNA sequence: TGTGCTGCGTGGGCTAACACTGGTTGGTTCAAGATATTT.

The chain uses TRGV2 and TRGJ1 or TRGJ2. Here the J gene came from matching the DNA to germline, since TCRdb omits it. The V gene end was trimmed by 10 bases and the J gene end by 7 bases; junction bases not matched to a gene: 10. This CDR3 is built from 11 residues. Germline V gene sequence: CDR1 EGSNGY, CDR2 YDSYNSKV. CDR3 coding DNA: TGTGCCACGGGACGAGGATATAAGAAACTCTTT. Its translation is CATGRGYKKLF.

The V and J genes are TRGV9 and TRGJ1 or TRGJ2. Since TCRdb gives no J gene, matching the DNA to germline was used here to assign it. CDR1 and CDR2 (germline): GITISATS, ISYDGTV (reference sequence). This CDR3 comprises 15 residues. Trimming cost V 0 bases and J 4 bases; bases outside gene matches: 9. This CDR3 reads CALWEVREKYYKKLF. As DNA, the CDR3 is TGTGCCTTGTGGGAGGTGCGGGAAAAATATTATAAGAAACTCTTT.

A few counts support this clone. The chain employs TRGV8 and TRGJ1 or TRGJ2. Matching the DNA to germline supplied the J gene, which TCRdb does not give. Trimming removed 5 bases from V and 10 bases from J; junction bases left unmatched: 17. Germline V gene lookup returns CDR1 VENAVY and CDR2 YDSYNSRV. This CDR3 is built from 14 residues. CDR3 sequence: CATWASSPPLKKLF. The CDR3 DNA follows: TGTGCCACCTGGGCCTCTAGTCCCCCACTCAAGAAACTCTTT.

This clone was seen more than once but under ten times. The rearrangement links TRGV5 to TRGJ1 or TRGJ2. No J segment appears in TCRdb, so it was assigned here by matching the sequence to germline. The J segment lost 9 bases and the V segment lost 6 bases, leaving 11 bases of the junction unmatched. The CDR3 sequence is 12 residues long. Germline loops: CDR1 VINAFY, CDR2 YDVSNSKD. The CDR3 DNA is TGTGCCACCTGGACGGGTTCGGGTAAGAAACTCTTT. Translation: CATWTGSGKKLF.

This clone was detected a few times. This chain connects TRGV3 to TRGJ1 or TRGJ2. Here the J gene was assigned by germline matching of the DNA, as TCRdb has none. The trim removed 0 bases at V and 5 bases at J, leaving 10 bases unmatched. Germline values: CDR1 VTNTFY, CDR2 YDVSTARD (reference sequence). The CDR3 extends over 15 amino acids. The CDR3: CATWDRPPGDYKKLF. As DNA, the CDR3 is TGTGCCACCTGGGACAGGCCTCCGGGGGATTATAAGAAACTCTTT.

Comment on this clone: This specimen includes other DNA sequences encoding the same CDR3. The chain uses TRGV5 and TRGJ1 or TRGJ2. TCRdb is silent on the J gene; assignment here came from matching the DNA to germline. The V gene's germline CDR1 is VINAFY and CDR2 YDVSNSKD. CDR3 length: 13 residues. Trimming took 0 bases from V and 6 from J; bases not matched to a gene: 5. CDR3 residues: CATWDRPLYKKLF. In DNA, the CDR3 is TGTGCCACCTGGGACAGGCCTCTTTATAAGAAACTCTTT.

V and J are TRGV8 and TRGJ1 or TRGJ2. TCRdb lists no J gene, so it was determined here by aligning the DNA to germline. The J segment lost 5 bases and the V segment lost 9 bases, leaving 13 bases of the junction unmatched. Germline V gene data show CDR1 as VENAVY and CDR2 as YDSYNSRV. The CDR3 loop spans 13 amino acids. The CDR3 sequence is CATHLCPHYKKLF. The CDR3 coding sequence is TGTGCCACCCACCTCTGTCCCCATTATAAGAAACTCTTT.

This chain connects TRGV8 to TRGJ1 or TRGJ2. TCRdb gives no J gene; it was assigned here by matching the DNA to germline. After removal of 5 bases from V and 8 bases from J, the junction contained 3 bases not matched to a gene. Looked up from germline, CDR1 is VENAVY and CDR2 is YDSYNSRV. CDR3 length equals 10 residues. The DNA for the CDR3 is TGTGCCACCTGGGCCGATAAGAAACTCTTT. Protein sequence: CATWADKKLF.

The chain uses TRGV2 and TRGJ1 or TRGJ2. The J gene is not listed in TCRdb, so it was assigned here from a DNA match to germline. This CDR3 is 13 amino acids long. J lost 2 bases, V lost 5 bases, and 6 bases had no gene match. Germline CDR1 is EGSNGY and CDR2 is YDSYNSKV. In DNA, the CDR3 is TGTGCCACCTGGGCCGTCGATTATTATAAGAAACTCTTT. Residues: CATWAVDYYKKLF.

The rearrangement uses TRGV2 and TRGJ1 or TRGJ2. Assignment of the J gene here rests on matching the DNA to germline, because TCRdb gives none. After removal of 3 bases from V and 8 bases from J, the junction contained 13 bases not matched to a gene. The CDR3 has 14 residues. The germline V gene encodes CDR1 EGSNGY and CDR2 YDSYNSKV. Here the CDR3 DNA reads TGTGCCACCTGGGACTTTTGGCCCCTCGATAAGAAACTCTTT. Translated: CATWDFWPLDKKLF.

This clone came up a few times. The rearrangement joins TRGV10 to TRGJ1 or TRGJ2. TCRdb leaves out the J gene; it was filled in here by matching the DNA to germline. TRGV10 is placed among ORFs of uncertain function. V was clipped by 8 bases and J by 12 bases; unmatched bases: 8. The CDR3 loop spans 10 amino acids. CDR3 bases: TGTGCTGCGTGGGATTCTAGGAAACTCTTT. It specifies CAAWDSRKLF.

This clone appeared a few times. The gene calls are TRGV3 and TRGJ1 or TRGJ2. No J gene was available from TCRdb, and it was assigned here by a germline match of the DNA. The V gene's germline CDR1 is VTNTFY and CDR2 YDVSTARD (reference sequence). After removal of 3 bases from V and 8 bases from J, the junction contained 10 bases not matched to a gene. The CDR3 consists of 13 residues. As DNA, the CDR3 is TGTGCCACCTGGGACGGCCGGTGGGATAAGAAACTCTTT. Translating it yields CATWDGRWDKKLF.

This chain connects TRGV2 to TRGJ1 or TRGJ2. TCRdb does not report a J gene; here it was assigned by matching the DNA to germline references. The V gene's germline CDR1 is EGSNGY and CDR2 YDSYNSKV. The CDR3 length is 14 residues. V lost 0 bases to trimming and J lost 4 bases; unmatched junction nucleotides: 6. In nucleotides, the CDR3 is TGTGCCACCTGGGACGGGCCAGCCTATTATAAGAAACTCTTT. This gives the protein CATWDGPAYYKKLF.

V and J are TRGV4 and TRGJ1 or TRGJ2. The J gene was missing in TCRdb and was found by matching the end of the DNA to germline. The CDR3 covers 11 residues. CDR1 and CDR2 from the germline V gene are EGSTGY and YDSYTSSV. V dropped 4 bases and J dropped 12; count of bases not matched to a gene: 9. CDR3 sequence (DNA): TGTGCCACCTGGGACCCTTCTTGGAAACTCTTT. It codes for CATWDPSWKLF.

This sequence joins TRGV9 and TRGJ1 or TRGJ2. TCRdb lists no J gene, so it was determined here by aligning the DNA to germline. This CDR3 is 14 amino acids long. V lost 2 bases, J lost 1 base, and 5 bases stayed unmatched. Germline loops: CDR1 GITISATS, CDR2 ISYDGTV (reference sequence). CDR3: CALWEGPNYYKKLF. CDR3 nucleotides: TGTGCCTTGTGGGAGGGACCTAATTATTATAAGAAACTCTTT.

This clone was detected only a few times. The sample has other DNA sequences that encode this CDR3 too. The chain couples TRGV4 to TRGJ1 or TRGJ2. The J gene, left out of TCRdb, was set here by checking the DNA against germline. CDR1 is EGSTGY and CDR2 is YDSYTSSV in the germline V gene. The CDR3 has 13 residues. V lost 0 bases to trimming and J lost 6 bases; unmatched junction nucleotides: 5. CDR3 sequence: CATWDGPGYKKLF. The CDR3 DNA reads TGTGCCACCTGGGATGGGCCAGGTTATAAGAAACTCTTT.